The present T cell receptor (beta chain) was sequenced within a study of radiation and T cells in renal cell carcinoma. Study-level results: No pretreatment tumor biopsies were available for baseline clonotypes. Top tumor clonotypes rose in blood 2 weeks post-radiation, then contracted.

Using immunoSEQ multiplex PCR, the repertoire was profiled, and TCRdb retains in-frame clones only, with some absent. The sample has around 60,000 clones, around 78% seen once. Time point meaning: blood 2 weeks post-SBRT. The treatment denotes: 15 Gy SBRT to primary tumor, nephrectomy 4 weeks later. Serial blood draws occurred at baseline and 2 and 4 weeks post-SBRT. This renal cell carcinoma was of the clear cell type. Germline loops: CDR1 LNHDA, CDR2 SQIVND (reference sequence). This CDR3 has 15 amino acids. Trimming shortened V by 3 bases and J by 7 bases, and 13 bases separated the two germline ends. Note on this clone: Its cognate antigen is unknown.

The J gene is TRBJ1-6, the V gene TRBV19; D is unclear. This receptor was obtained from a man in his sixties with renal cell carcinoma. The sample consisted of blood, taken from a patient whose treatment included radiotherapy and nephrectomy. The CDR3 DNA reads as TGTGCCAGTAGTATTGGGTCGGTAAGCAATTCACCCCTCCACTTT. Protein: CASSIGSVSNSPLHF.